This T cell receptor (beta chain) comes out of a study of blood T cell repertoires in COVID-19. Overall study: Collection of acute and convalescent COVID-19 samples took place in the United States, Italy and Spain. PBMCs, B-cell-depleted T cells, or T cells were the source of the cDNA or gDNA that made up the material.

Per the original data handling: Estimation of nucleated cell counts relied on the amplification of reference gene primers. The protocol was immunoSEQ multiplex PCR, while the TCRdb copy is restricted to in-frame clones and leaves out a portion. Clonal size and the V and J genes are those of that table, whereas D and trimming came from the DNA. The sample shows approximately 110,000 clones, roughly 86% of them seen only once. Losses at the gene ends were 0 bases for V and 7 bases for J; bases not matched to a gene: 12. Looked up from germline, CDR1 is SGDLS and CDR2 is YYNGEE. This CDR3 comprises 18 residues.

Source material: peripheral blood. This chain links TRBV9 with TRBJ2-1; 11 nucleotides align to TRBD2. The receptor was isolated from a man aged 40-50 years with acute or convalescent COVID-19. CDR3 in amino acids: CASSVDPLSGGAGNEQFF. The CDR3 region has the DNA TGTGCCAGCAGCGTAGACCCTCTTAGCGGGGGGGCCGGTAATGAGCAGTTCTTC.